This TCR beta chain stems from a study of T cell changes during pregnancy in multiple sclerosis. This CDR3 spans 13 amino acids. Germline CDR1 is LGHNA and CDR2 is YSLEER. Trimming cost V 0 bases and J 8 bases, with 9 bases left between them. The data were produced by immunoSEQ multiplex PCR, yet TCRdb's version contains in-frame clones alone and is incomplete. Of some 49,000 clones in the sample, around 93% were seen once. This clone was recorded only once. The rearrangement joins TRBV4-3 to TRBJ2-3; perhaps TRBD1 as D (5 bases). Sample: CD8+ T cells from peripheral blood mononuclear cells, taken in the second trimester of pregnancy. The receptor comes from a female donor with multiple sclerosis, enrolled in a pregnancy study. The CDR3 is CASSQEQAPTQYF. The CDR3 nucleotides read TGCGCCAGCAGCCAAGAACAGGCCCCTACGCAGTATTTT.